This TCR beta chain was identified during a study of early T cells in non-severe SARS-CoV-2 infection. This CDR3 has 14 residues. Trimming shortened V by 6 bases and J by 6 bases, and 17 bases separated the two germline ends. Germline values: CDR1 SGHKS, CDR2 YYEKEE (reference sequence). TCRdb reprocessed the 5' RACE reads with MiXCR, giving one entry per CDR3 protein. The table has around 65,000 distinct CDR3 sequences, approximately 12% seen once; the top ten hold 1.3% to 1.5%. The chain carries TRBV5-5 and TRBJ2-3, with D possibly TRBD2 on 5 matching bases. Sequencing was performed on whole blood, taken at baseline. The sequence was obtained from an adult who was a healthcare worker with PCR-confirmed SARS-CoV-2 infection or an uninfected control (not recorded which). CDR3 amino acids: CASTWGEWPDTQYF. The CDR3 DNA reads as TGTGCCAGCACCTGGGGAGAATGGCCGGATACGCAGTATTTT.